Below, 6 T cell receptor beta chains from the same sample are listed, as sequenced in a study of T cell repertoires in ileal Crohn's disease. Sequencing was performed with immunoSEQ multiplex PCR; in TCRdb, only in-frame clones are kept and a portion is missing. The sample holds about 5,200 clones, about four fifths seen once. Specimen: ileal tissue. The receptors were gathered from an adult with Crohn's disease.

This chain links TRBV29-1 with TRBJ2-1; 9 nucleotides align to TRBD1. Trimming cost V 8 bases and J 6 bases; bases outside gene matches: 8. CDR3 length: 13 residues. In germline, CDR1 is SQVTM, CDR2 ANQGSEA. CDR3 coding DNA: TGCAGCTTCTCGCCGGACAGGGGCAATGAGCAGTTCTTC. Residues: CSFSPDRGNEQFF.

V usage is TRBV7-3 and J usage is TRBJ2-1; 7 bases line up with TRBD2. Per germline, CDR1 SGHTA and CDR2 FQGTGA. The CDR3 has 13 residues. Losses at the gene ends were 4 bases for V and 9 bases for J; bases not matched to a gene: 6. CDR3 amino acids: CASSWEGLGEQFF. The CDR3 nucleotides are TGTGCCAGCAGCTGGGAGGGCCTCGGTGAGCAGTTCTTC. The full variable domain, in which reference TRBV7-3 and TRBJ2-1 provide the parts outside the CDR3, is GAGVSQTPSNKVTEKGKYVELRCDPISGHTALYWYRQSLGQGPEFLIYFQGTGAADDSGLPNDRFFAVRPEGSVSTLKIQRTERGDSAVYLCASSWEGLGEQFFGPGTRLTVL.

The CDR3 loop reads CASRWDRGRITEAFF. In nucleotides, the CDR3 is TGTGCCAGCAGGTGGGACAGGGGGCGCATCACTGAAGCTTTCTTT. The rearrangement links TRBV28 to TRBJ1-1; 12 bases align to TRBD1. Germline CDR1 is MDHEN and CDR2 is SYDVKM. With 6 bases clipped from V and 4 bases from J, the junction kept 6 bases outside the gene matches. The CDR3 runs to 15 residues.

This clone was seen a handful of times. This sequence joins TRBV5-5 and TRBJ2-4, with D possibly matching TRBD1 (5 bases). The CDR3 loop spans 13 amino acids. Trimming took off 1 base at V and 8 bases at J, with 10 bases between the two ends. Germline V gives CDR1 SGHKS, CDR2 YYEKEE (reference sequence). The CDR3: CASSLKGLDIQYF. CDR3 DNA: TGTGCCAGCAGCTTGAAGGGGCTGGACATTCAGTACTTC. Full variable domain (outside the CDR3, taken from reference TRBV5-5 and TRBJ2-4): DAGVTQSPTHLIKTRGQQVTLRCSPISGHKSVSWYQQVLGQGPQFIFQYYEKEERGRGNFPDRFSARQFPNYSSELNVNALLLGDSALYLCASSLKGLDIQYFGAGTRLSVL.

The chain couples TRBV9 to TRBJ2-2; 10 positions agree with TRBD2. The CDR3 is made up of 17 amino acids. Germline CDR1 SGDLS, CDR2 YYNGEE. After removal of 3 bases from V and 5 bases from J, the junction contained 10 bases not matched to a gene. CDR3 sequence: CASSARSSGSRTGELFF. The CDR3 nucleotides read TGTGCCAGCAGCGCCCGATCTAGCGGGAGCAGGACCGGGGAGCTGTTTTTT.

V usage is TRBV7-9 and J usage is TRBJ2-7, with 7 bases identical to TRBD2. CDR3 length equals 17 residues. CDR1 and CDR2 (germline): SEHNR, FQNEAQ (reference sequence). V lost 3 bases and J lost 0; bases outside the gene matches: 11. The CDR3 DNA reads as TGTGCCAGCAGCTTGAGAGGTAGCGGGTCAAGCTCCTACGAGCAGTACTTC. It is translated as CASSLRGSGSSSYEQYF. Full variable domain (missing parts from reference TRBV7-9 and TRBJ2-7): DTGVSQNPRHKITKRGQNVTFRCDPISEHNRLYWYRQTLGQGPEFLTYFQNEAQLEKSRLLSDRFSAERPKGSFSTLEIQRTEQGDSAMYLCASSLRGSGSSSYEQYFGPGTRLTVT.